The 27 T cell receptor beta chains below all came from one sample that was sequenced in a study of blood T cells in healthy people across ages. Using a J-beta primer mix together with a sample-barcoded 5' primer, a second PCR was run for roughly 7 to 11 cycles. TCRdb recomputed calls from the 5' RACE reads with MiXCR, one row per CDR3 protein. Of hundreds of thousands of distinct CDR3 sequences listed, roughly 56% were seen once; the top ten hold 20% to 30%. The material sequenced was blood. These receptors came from a man aged 35-49 years in good health.

V and J are TRBV2 and TRBJ1-4; D remains ambiguous. The CDR3 runs to 14 residues. Germline loops: CDR1 SNHLY, CDR2 FYNNEI. The V end was cut by 7 bases, the J end by 5 bases, with 14 bases between. The CDR3 protein is CASNLVQANEKLFF. CDR3 in DNA: TGTGCCAGCAATTTGGTGCAGGCCAATGAAAAACTGTTTTTT.

Ten or more counts support this clonotype. The chain combines TRBV9 with TRBJ2-7; the match to TRBD2 covers 9 bases. Germline V gene data show CDR1 as SGDLS and CDR2 as YYNGEE. The CDR3 totals 15 residues. V lost 3 bases, J lost 0 bases, and 4 bases stayed unmatched. CDR3 sequence reads: CASSAGLASSYEQYF. The CDR3 DNA is TGTGCCAGCAGCGCCGGACTAGCGAGCTCCTACGAGCAGTACTTC.

The rearrangement uses TRBV29-1 and TRBJ2-1; 7 nucleotides line up with TRBD2. With V trimmed by 7 bases and J by 9 bases, 6 bases remained unmatched. This CDR3 is 11 amino acids long. Germline CDR1 is SQVTM and CDR2 is ANQGSEA. The CDR3 coding sequence is TGCAGCGGTGGGGGGGGTGGTGAGCAGTTCTTC. This sequence encodes CSGGGGGEQFF.

This clonotype came up a few times. The chain carries TRBV20-1 and TRBJ2-3, with D tentatively TRBD2 (5 bases). The CDR3 runs to 13 residues. CDR1 is DFQATT, CDR2 SNEGSKA, per germline (reference sequence). V lost 7 bases, J lost 2 bases, and 13 bases lay in between. In DNA, the CDR3 is TGCAGTGTTAGCTCGGGAAACACAGATACGCAGTATTTT. As protein: CSVSSGNTDTQYF.

This clonotype turned up a few times. The chain carries TRBV5-1 and TRBJ2-1, with TRBD2 identical over 9 bases. The CDR3 contains 19 residues. Germline CDR1 and CDR2: SGHRS and YFSETQ. With V trimmed by 0 bases and J by 3 bases, 13 bases remained unmatched. CDR3 region: CASSLGFKIAGEYYNEQFF. CDR3 coding DNA: TGCGCCAGCAGCTTGGGATTCAAAATAGCGGGAGAGTACTACAATGAGCAGTTCTTC.

This clonotype showed up just a few times. The V and J genes are TRBV29-1 and TRBJ2-5; the D gene is possibly TRBD2 (5 bases). The CDR3 runs 13 residues. The V end lost 6 bases, the J end lost 5 bases, and 16 bases lay between the germline ends. Per germline, CDR1 SQVTM and CDR2 ANQGSEA. The CDR3 loop reads CSVDAGGGETQYF. CDR3 DNA sequence: TGCAGCGTGGACGCCGGAGGCGGGGAGACCCAGTACTTC.

The chain joins TRBV28 to TRBJ2-1; TRBD2 aligns across 8 bases. This CDR3 region has 14 residues. V lost 6 bases to trimming and J lost 9 bases; unmatched junction nucleotides: 10. CDR1 and CDR2 (germline): MDHEN, SYDVKM. In DNA, the CDR3 is TGTGCCAGCAGCCCCGCGGGGGGCCTAGGTGAGCAGTTCTTC. Amino acid sequence: CASSPAGGLGEQFF.

This clonotype was detected many times. The J gene is TRBJ2-3, the V gene TRBV20-1, with a weak D call TRBD2 (6 bases). The CDR3 runs to 13 residues. Germline assignment: CDR1 DFQATT and CDR2 SNEGSKA (reference sequence). V dropped 6 bases and J dropped 2 bases, with 12 bases sitting between them. The CDR3 loop is CSAPSDYTDTQYF. CDR3 in DNA: TGCAGTGCCCCTAGCGACTACACAGATACGCAGTATTTT.

V usage is TRBV6-6 and J usage is TRBJ1-1, with D perhaps matching TRBD1 (5 bases). With 7 bases removed from V and 6 bases from J, the gap between germline ends came to 21 bases. The length of the CDR3 is 15 residues. Germline values: CDR1 MNHNY, CDR2 SVGAGI (reference sequence). In DNA, the CDR3 is TGTGCCAGCAAATCCGGGACCTATCCCGGCGCTGAAGCTTTCTTT. This codes for CASKSGTYPGAEAFF.

The chain recombines TRBV20-1 with TRBJ2-7; TRBD1 agrees at 7 bases. Germline V gene data show CDR1 as DFQATT and CDR2 as SNEGSKA (reference sequence). The CDR3 has 14 residues. V trimming: 5 bases; J trimming: 3 bases; junction bases outside the gene matches: 10. CDR3 nucleotide sequence: TGCAGTGCTGTAGACCGGGACAGCTTCTACGAGCAGTACTTC. Translated, it gives CSAVDRDSFYEQYF.

About this clonotype itself: The junction shows a germline mismatch at one end, possibly a read error. The chain couples TRBV15 to TRBJ1-6; the D gene is possibly TRBD1 (5 bases). In germline, CDR1 is LNHNV, CDR2 YYDKDF (reference sequence). The CDR3 consists of 14 residues. This CDR3 is CATNKRQGDSPPHF. The CDR3 DNA sequence: TGTGCCACCAACAAGCGCCAGGGTGATTCACCCCCCCACTTT.

The chain has TRBV27 and TRBJ2-5; TRBD2 agrees at 15 bases. The V segment lost 5 bases and the J segment 11 bases; nucleotides outside the gene matches: 18. The length of the CDR3 is 18 residues. Germline V gives CDR1 MNHEY, CDR2 SMNVEV (reference sequence). In nucleotides, the CDR3 is TGTGCCAGCAGTCCATCTAACGTGGGACTAGCGGGAGGCACTGAGCAGTACTTC. Its translation is CASSPSNVGLAGGTEQYF.

The chain employs TRBV7-4 and TRBJ2-3, with D unresolved. V was trimmed by 11 bases and J by 0 bases, leaving 15 bases between them. The CDR3 covers 14 residues. Germline CDR1 SGHVT, CDR2 SQSDAQ. CDR3 nucleotides: TGTGCCCTCAGCCTTACCTATAGCACAGATACGCAGTATTTT. Translated, it gives CALSLTYSTDTQYF.

The rearrangement links TRBV10-2 to TRBJ2-7; D not certain. Germline values: CDR1 WSHSY, CDR2 SAAADI. The V gene lost 2 bases and the J gene lost 2 bases, with 7 bases spanning the gap. The CDR3 runs 13 residues. Written as DNA, the CDR3 is TGCGCCAGCAGTGAGAGTAGGGCCTACGAGCAGTACTTC. The encoded protein is CASSESRAYEQYF.

J is TRBJ2-3 and V is TRBV20-1, with D unresolved. The germline V gene has CDR1 DFQATT and CDR2 SNEGSKA (reference sequence). The CDR3 covers 14 residues. V lost 3 bases and J lost 7, with 17 bases in between. CDR3: CSASRKQSSNTQYF. The DNA of the CDR3 is TGCAGTGCTAGTAGAAAACAAAGTAGTAATACGCAGTATTTT.

The chain links TRBV27 to TRBJ2-5; D possibly corresponds to TRBD2 (5 bases). V was pared by 5 bases and J by 11 bases, with 18 bases between. The V gene's germline CDR1 is MNHEY and CDR2 SMNVEV (reference sequence). The CDR3 sequence is 13 residues long. CDR3: CASSPGSGYEQYF. The CDR3, as DNA: TGTGCCAGCAGTCCCGGAAGCGGTTATGAGCAGTACTTC.

The rearrangement joins TRBV20-1 to TRBJ2-5; no firm D call. The CDR3 extends over 13 amino acids. CDR1 and CDR2 (germline): DFQATT, SNEGSKA (reference sequence). The germline V and J ends were trimmed by 0 bases and 1 base, with 6 bases remaining between them. As DNA, the CDR3 is TGCAGTGCTAGAGATACCGGCCAAGAGACCCAGTACTTC. Protein: CSARDTGQETQYF.

This rearrangement joins TRBV7-8 to TRBJ2-4; TRBD1 agrees at 8 bases. V trimming: 3 bases; J trimming: 3 bases; junction bases outside the gene matches: 7. Germline V lookup: CDR1 SGHVS, CDR2 FQNEAQ. This CDR3 comprises 16 residues. The CDR3 nucleotides are TGTGCCAGCAGCTTGCGACTACAGGGGGGCAAAAACATTCAGTACTTC. Residues: CASSLRLQGGKNIQYF.

The chain links TRBV12-3 or TRBV12-4 to TRBJ2-7, with a possible D match to TRBD1 (6 bases). The CDR3 is 13 residues long. The V end lost 7 bases, the J end lost 7 bases, and 17 bases lay between the germline ends. CDR3 coding DNA: TGTGCCAGCAAAGCCGGGACAATCGAAGAGCAGTACTTC. Protein sequence: CASKAGTIEEQYF.

The rearrangement links TRBV29-1 to TRBJ2-7, with D maybe TRBD2 (5 bases). V lost 1 base, J lost 4 bases, and 11 bases lay in between. The CDR3 totals 13 residues. Germline V lookup: CDR1 SQVTM, CDR2 ANQGSEA. The CDR3 DNA reads as TGCAGCGTTGAAGGCGGGCAGGCGTACGAGCAGTACTTC. Translated, it gives CSVEGGQAYEQYF.

The chain recombines TRBV2 with TRBJ2-6; D perhaps matches TRBD1 (6 bases). The CDR3 loop spans 16 amino acids. V lost 4 bases and J lost 2, with 12 bases in between. CDR1 and CDR2 (germline): SNHLY, FYNNEI. The CDR3 sequence is CASSGPQGPGANVLTF. DNA for the CDR3: TGTGCCAGCAGTGGACCACAGGGCCCTGGGGCCAACGTCCTGACTTTC.

The chain joins TRBV9 to TRBJ2-7; 8 nucleotides agree with TRBD2. Germline CDR1 is SGDLS and CDR2 is YYNGEE. Trimming took 0 bases from V and 4 from J; bases not matched to a gene: 9. CDR3 size: 16 residues. The CDR3 DNA reads TGTGCCAGCAGCGTAGCCCTTGCGGGGGGACCATACGAGCAGTACTTC. Its translation: CASSVALAGGPYEQYF.

The V and J genes are TRBV7-7 and TRBJ2-1, with TRBD1 identical over 7 bases. J was trimmed by 4 bases and V by 5 bases; bases with no gene match: 8. CDR1 is SSHAT, CDR2 FNYEAQ, per germline (reference sequence). CDR3 length: 15 residues. CDR3 DNA sequence: TGTGCCAGCAGCGGAGGCAGGACAGGTTACAATGAGCAGTTCTTC. It specifies CASSGGRTGYNEQFF.

The CDR3 here is CASSQSSGASGNSYNEQFF. The CDR3 DNA reads TGTGCCAGCAGCCAATCCTCTGGGGCTAGCGGAAACTCCTACAATGAGCAGTTCTTC. V gene TRBV3-1 combines with J gene TRBJ2-1; 7 positions agree with TRBD2. V lost 2 bases and J lost 0; bases outside the gene matches: 13. Germline assignment: CDR1 LGHDT and CDR2 YNNKEL (reference sequence). The CDR3 consists of 19 residues.

This clonotype was counted only a few times. The CDR3 DNA follows: TGCAGCGGAGACGCGAGGGACGGCAATGAGCAGTTCTTC. Translated, it gives CSGDARDGNEQFF. The V gene is TRBV29-1, the J gene TRBJ2-1; D is perhaps TRBD1 or TRBD2 (5 bases each). V gave up 7 bases and J gave up 6 bases, with 16 bases separating them. This CDR3 is 13 amino acids long. Germline CDR1 reads SQVTM; CDR2 reads ANQGSEA.

The chain recombines TRBV9 with TRBJ2-5, with D unresolved. CDR3 size: 14 residues. The germline V and J ends were trimmed by 3 bases and 0 bases, with 9 bases remaining between them. Germline CDR1 is SGDLS and CDR2 is YYNGEE. In nucleotides, the CDR3 is TGTGCCAGCAGCGGACCTGAGTACCAAGAGACCCAGTACTTC. It is translated as CASSGPEYQETQYF.

V is TRBV12-3 or TRBV12-4 and J is TRBJ1-1; no clear D. The CDR3 is 13 amino acids. V shed 6 bases and J shed 5 bases, with 13 bases lying between them. The CDR3 nucleotides are TGTGCCAGCAGCAAAATACGAGGGACTGAAGCTTTCTTT. It is translated as CASSKIRGTEAFF.